This T cell receptor beta chain was retrieved from a study of CD8+ T cells in alopecia areata. Study summary: The drug, tofacitinib, lasted 6 to 18 months, followed by 6 months off drug. Study results and limitations: Between patients, shared TCR sequences were less clear than in mice. This was possibly due in part to HLA diversity in the patient population. Scalp and blood retained many expanded lesional clones during tofacitinib.

V lost 3 bases and J lost 4, with 15 bases in between. The length of the CDR3 is 14 residues. Germline values: CDR1 SQVTM, CDR2 ANQGSEA. This clone was observed a handful of times. Its target is unknown. The treatment was: oral pan-JAK inhibitor, 5-10 mg twice daily. Researchers took lesional scalp punch biopsies and peripheral blood from people who were alopecia areata patients. Sequencing templates came from extracted RNA that was reverse transcribed into cDNA. Clones were read by immunoSEQ multiplex PCR, and TCRdb kept only the in-frame ones, dropping some. In the table there are about 120,000 clones, 50% to 75% of which are singletons.

The specimen was CD8+ T cells sorted from blood, collected at week 4, from a patient treated with tofacitinib. The receptor was derived from a human donor with alopecia areata. The V call is TRBV29-1, the J call TRBJ1-1; unclear D gene. CDR3 DNA: TGCAGCGTTGACCCCACTGACACGAGCACTGAAGCTTTCTTT. This sequence encodes CSVDPTDTSTEAFF.